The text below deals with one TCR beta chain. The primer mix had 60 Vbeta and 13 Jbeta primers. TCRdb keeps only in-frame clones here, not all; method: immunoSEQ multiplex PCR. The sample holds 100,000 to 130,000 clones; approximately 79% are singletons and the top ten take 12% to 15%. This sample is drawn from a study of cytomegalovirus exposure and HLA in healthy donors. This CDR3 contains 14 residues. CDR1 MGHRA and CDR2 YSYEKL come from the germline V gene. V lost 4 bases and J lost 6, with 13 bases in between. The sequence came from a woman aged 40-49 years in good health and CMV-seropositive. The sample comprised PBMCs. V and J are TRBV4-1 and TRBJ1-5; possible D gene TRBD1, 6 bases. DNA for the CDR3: TGCGCCAGCAGCCGGGACATTGGGATTCAGCCCCAGCATTTT. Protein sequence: CASSRDIGIQPQHF.